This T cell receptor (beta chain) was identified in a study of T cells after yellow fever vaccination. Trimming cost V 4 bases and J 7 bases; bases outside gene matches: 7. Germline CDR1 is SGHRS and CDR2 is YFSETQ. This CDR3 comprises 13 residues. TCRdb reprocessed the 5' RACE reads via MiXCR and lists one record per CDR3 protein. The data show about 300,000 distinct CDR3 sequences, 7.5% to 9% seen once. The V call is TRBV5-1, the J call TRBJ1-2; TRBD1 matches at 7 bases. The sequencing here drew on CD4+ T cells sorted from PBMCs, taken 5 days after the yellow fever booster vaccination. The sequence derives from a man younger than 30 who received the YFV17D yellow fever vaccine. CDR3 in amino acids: CASSRDRVSGYTF. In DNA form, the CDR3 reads TGCGCCAGCAGCCGTGACAGGGTGTCTGGCTACACCTTC. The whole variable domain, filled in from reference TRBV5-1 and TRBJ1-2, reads KAGVTQTPRYLIKTRGQQVTLSCSPISGHRSVSWYQQTPGQGLQFLFEYFSETQRNKGNFPGRFSGRQFSNSRSEMNVSTLELGDSALYLCASSRDRVSGYTFGSGTRLTVV.